Listed below are T cell receptor beta chains from one sample, sequenced in a study of regulatory T cells in long-lasting Graves disease. TCRdb independently ran MiXCR on the multiplex PCR reads; one entry per CDR3 protein. This sample has around 450,000 distinct CDR3 sequences, with over 12% found just once. These same data were also listed under a study on T cells in Graves' hyperthyroidism and ophthalmopathy.

This sample comprised peripheral blood mononuclear cells (PBMCs), obtained at new diagnosis, from a patient treated with antithyroid drugs. The receptors were sampled from a woman aged 40 to 50 with Graves disease. CDR3s include the opening cysteine and the closing phenylalanine or tryptophan. A D gene is named only where the DNA matches it firmly. For some rows the clone size is stated as once, few or many, or as a class when expanded; others skip it.

cdr3_length j_call v_call d_call clone_size cdr3_nt cdr3_aa
12 TRBJ2-1 TRBV2 TRBD2 many TGTGCCAGCATACGGGAGGTACATGAGCAGTTCTTC CASIREVHEQFF
14 TRBJ1-1 TRBV27 . many TGTGCCAGCACCCCAGACGGGGCGAACACTGAAGCTTTCTTT CASTPDGANTEAFF
14 TRBJ2-3 TRBV7-2 TRBD1 many TGTGCCAGCAGCTTGGGACAGGGGGTAGATACGCAGTATTTT CASSLGQGVDTQYF
17 TRBJ2-2 TRBV5-8 TRBD2 few TGTGCCAGCAGCCGGGGGACTAGCGGGAGAGGGACCGGGGAGCTGTTTTTT CASSRGTSGRGTGELFF
16 TRBJ2-7 TRBV20-1 . many TGCAGTGCTCGGGACAGGGCTAGCGGGCGCTCCTACGAGCAGTACTTC CSARDRASGRSYEQYF
14 TRBJ2-5 TRBV11-3 TRBD2 many TGTGCCAGCAGCTTGCGGGAGAACCAAGAGACCCAGTACTTC CASSLRENQETQYF
15 TRBJ1-1 TRBV11-2 . many TGTGCCAGCAGCCTTACGGACAGTTTTTTGACTGAAGCTTTCTTT CASSLTDSFLTEAFF
13 TRBJ1-1 TRBV20-1 TRBD1 many TGCAGTGCTAGGGACAGGGGATACACTGAAGCTTTCTTT CSARDRGYTEAFF
15 TRBJ2-1 TRBV18 TRBD2 many TGTGCCAGCTCACTTCAACGGACTAGCTTCAGTGAGCAGTTCTTC CASSLQRTSFSEQFF
15 TRBJ1-3 TRBV18 . many TGTGCCAGCAGCCCGCGCGGGGACTCTGGAAACACCATATATTTT CASSPRGDSGNTIYF
18 TRBJ1-5 TRBV16 . few TGTGCCAGCAGCCAACCAACTGGACAGAAGTTTAGCAATCAGCCCCAGCATTTT CASSQPTGQKFSNQPQHF
16 TRBJ2-1 TRBV10-1 TRBD2 few TGCGCCAGCAGTGACGGGGGGAGCGGGAGGACCAATGAGCAGTTCTTC CASSDGGSGRTNEQFF
15 TRBJ2-3 TRBV11-2 . many TGTGCCAGCAGCCCCAGTATCGTGGCATCGAATACGCAGTATTTT CASSPSIVASNTQYF
16 TRBJ2-3 TRBV5-8 . many TGTGCCAGCAACTCAAAAGGTGGTGTTGTATTTCCAACGCAGTATTTT CASNSKGGVVFPTQYF
14 TRBJ1-6 TRBV28 . many TGTGCCAGCATCAGTAGCTCCTATAATTCACCCCTCCACTTT CASISSSYNSPLHF
15 TRBJ2-7 TRBV5-5 . . TGTGCCAGCCGACGGGACTTCCCAACGGGCTACGAGCAGTACTTC CASRRDFPTGYEQYF
15 TRBJ2-3 TRBV7-9 . many TGTGCCAGCAGCTTATCAAACATGGATACAGATACGCAGTATTTT CASSLSNMDTDTQYF
15 TRBJ1-1 TRBV11-2 . many TGTGCCAGCAGCTTAGAAGGGGGTACGAACACTGAAGCTTTCTTT CASSLEGGTNTEAFF
16 TRBJ2-3 TRBV30 TRBD1 . TGTGCCTGGACCCTGTCTGGGACAGCCAGCACAGATACGCAGTATTTT CAWTLSGTASTDTQYF
15 TRBJ1-5 TRBV6-2/TRBV6-3 . few TGTGCCAGCGGCGGGGGGGGCATAGGCAATCAGCCCCAGCATTTT CASGGGGIGNQPQHF
14 TRBJ1-5 TRBV27 TRBD1 many TGTGCCAGCAGTTCCCAGGGGGCAGGTCAGCCCCAGCATTTT CASSSQGAGQPQHF
15 TRBJ1-1 TRBV3-1 . . TGTGCCAGCAGCCAAGGTGGGCAGGGTGGCACTGAAGCTTTCTTT CASSQGGQGGTEAFF
13 TRBJ2-7 TRBV20-1 . many TGCAGTGCTACTGAGCGGAGCTCCTACGAGCAGTACTTC CSATERSSYEQYF
16 TRBJ2-3 TRBV13 . . TGTGCCAGCAGCTTAGAGTTAGCAGGAAACACAGATACGCAGTATTTT CASSLELAGNTDTQYF
16 TRBJ2-5 TRBV11-2 TRBD1 many TGTGCCAGCAGCGACACAGGGGGCGCGTCTTTGGAGACCCAGTACTTC CASSDTGGASLETQYF
13 TRBJ2-7 TRBV11-3 TRBD2 many TGTGCCAGCAGCTTTACTAGCGGCTACGAGCAGTACTTC CASSFTSGYEQYF
17 TRBJ2-1 TRBV28 TRBD2 many TGTGCCAGCAGTTTATTTCTTCAGGGACTAGACAACAATGAGCAGTTCTTC CASSLFLQGLDNNEQFF
15 TRBJ2-1 TRBV9 . few TGTGCCAGCAGCGTTGCGGCCGACTCCTACAATGAGCAGTTCTTC CASSVAADSYNEQFF
15 TRBJ2-3 TRBV2 TRBD2 many TGTGCCAGCAGTGGGACTAGCGGGATGGTAGATACGCAGTATTTT CASSGTSGMVDTQYF
11 TRBJ2-5 TRBV5-4 . . TGTGCCATAGGGTCCGGGGGCACCCAGTACTTC CAIGSGGTQYF
14 TRBJ2-5 TRBV7-8 TRBD2 many TGTGCCAGCAGCTTAGGCGGGAGCGTCAAGACCCAGTACTTC CASSLGGSVKTQYF
14 TRBJ2-1 TRBV2 TRBD1 many TGTGCCAGCAATGACAGGGATTCCTACAATGAGCAGTTCTTC CASNDRDSYNEQFF
13 TRBJ2-7 TRBV7-2 . many TGTGCCAGCAGCTTAGCTGCCAGCTACGAGCAGTACTTC CASSLAASYEQYF
18 TRBJ2-7 TRBV12-3/TRBV12-4 TRBD2 many TGTGCCAGCAGTTCTGCTAGCGGGAGGCCTGGCGACTACTACGAGCAGTACTTC CASSSASGRPGDYYEQYF
15 TRBJ2-7 TRBV11-3 . many TGTGCCAGCAGCTTAGAGCGGCAGGAGACCTACGAGCAGTACTTC CASSLERQETYEQYF
13 TRBJ2-7 TRBV28 . many TGTGCCAGCTCTGCCCCGGGAAACTACGAGCAGTACTTC CASSAPGNYEQYF
15 TRBJ2-7 TRBV12-3/TRBV12-4 TRBD1 many TGTGCCAGCAGACAGACGGGACAGGGACCCTACGAGCAGTACTTC CASRQTGQGPYEQYF
10 TRBJ2-1 TRBV12-3/TRBV12-4 . few TGTGCCAGCAGTTTCCCTGGGCAGTTCTTC CASSFPGQFF
15 TRBJ2-1 TRBV27 . many TGTGCCAGCAGCCAAGGCCAGATCACGTACAATGAGCAGTTCTTC CASSQGQITYNEQFF
14 TRBJ1-5 TRBV12-3/TRBV12-4 TRBD1 many TGTGCCAGCAACCTACAGGGGGCCCAACAGCCCCAGCATTTT CASNLQGAQQPQHF
11 TRBJ1-1 TRBV6-1 . few TGTGCCAGCACGAAGGGCGCTGAAGCTTTCTTT CASTKGAEAFF
15 TRBJ2-1 TRBV11-2 . few TGTGCCAGCAGCTTAGATCTCCCTACAAACAATGAGCAGTTCTTC CASSLDLPTNNEQFF